The T cell receptor beta chain under discussion was sequenced for a study of brain metastases from non-small cell lung cancer. Germline V CDR1 and CDR2: SGHRS, YFSETQ. V shed 4 bases and J shed 5 bases, with 15 bases lying between them. The CDR3 sequence is 14 residues long. This clone was seen just once. The protocol was immunoSEQ multiplex PCR, while the TCRdb copy is restricted to in-frame clones and leaves out a portion. The table lists just under 2,500 clones, 86% of them singletons. Sequencing was done on a sample of tumor-adjacent normal tissue. The chain couples TRBV5-1 to TRBJ2-5, with unresolved D. This receptor was obtained from a donor at least 40 years old with non-small cell lung cancer. CDR3 sequence (DNA): TGCGCCAGCAGCGCCGGCCCGCCGCCCGAGACCCAGTACTTC. Translated, it gives CASSAGPPPETQYF.